This TCR beta chain is drawn from a study of somatic mutations in cytotoxic T cells in rheumatoid arthritis. Points from the study as a whole: The largest CD8+ clone made up over 20% of CD8+ cells in about an eighth of the 65 patients. Rheumatoid arthritis patients and age-matched healthy controls showed no significant difference in CD8+ T-cell clonality.

V trimming: 1 base; J trimming: 3 bases; junction bases outside the gene matches: 4. The length of the CDR3 is 14 residues. CDR1 GTSNPN and CDR2 SVGIG come from the germline V gene (reference sequence). Remarks on this clone: Its antigen is currently unknown.

Clones were read by immunoSEQ multiplex PCR, and TCRdb kept only the in-frame ones, dropping some. Found here are some 18,000 clones, roughly four fifths of them singletons; the top ten hold over 12%. This chain links TRBV30 with TRBJ2-7; the match to TRBD1 covers 9 bases. Sequencing input: CD8+ T cells sorted from blood. The clonotype was recovered from an adult with rheumatoid arthritis. The CDR3: CAWSGGTGNYEQYF. DNA for the CDR3: TGTGCCTGGAGTGGGGGGACAGGGAACTACGAGCAGTACTTC.